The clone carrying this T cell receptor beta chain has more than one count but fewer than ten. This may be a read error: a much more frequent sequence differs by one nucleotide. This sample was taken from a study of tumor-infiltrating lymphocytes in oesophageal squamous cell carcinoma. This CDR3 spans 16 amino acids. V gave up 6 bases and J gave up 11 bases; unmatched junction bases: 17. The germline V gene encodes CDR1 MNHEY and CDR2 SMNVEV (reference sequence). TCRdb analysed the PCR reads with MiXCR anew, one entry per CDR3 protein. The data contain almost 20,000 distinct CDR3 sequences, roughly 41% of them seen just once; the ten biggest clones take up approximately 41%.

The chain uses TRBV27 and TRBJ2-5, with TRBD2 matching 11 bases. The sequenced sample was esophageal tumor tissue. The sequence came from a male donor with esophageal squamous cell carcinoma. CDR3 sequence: CASSPILAGGGNEQYF. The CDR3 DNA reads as TGTGCCAGCAGCCCCATCCTAGCGGGAGGCGGCAATGAGCAGTACTTC.